This TCR beta chain was captured by sequencing in a study of blood T cells in healthy people across ages. General study points: Researchers judged that diversity estimates from one million T cells fell short of true values.

Remarks on this clonotype: Its antigen is not known.

A second PCR, run for 7 to 11 cycles, used a sample-barcoded 5' primer plus a J-beta primer mix. A template-switch adaptor containing 12 random nucleotides labeled each cDNA molecule. MiXCR was run by TCRdb on the 5' RACE reads, yielding one entry per CDR3 protein. The table shows about 670,000 distinct CDR3 sequences, with around two fifths occurring only once. The trim removed 0 bases at V and 4 bases at J, leaving 3 bases unmatched. Germline V gene data show CDR1 as SGHAT and CDR2 as FQNNGV. This CDR3 contains 16 residues. Sequencing input: blood. The chain links TRBV11-2 to TRBJ2-3; TRBD2 aligns across 11 bases. The source of this sequence is an elderly man in good health. CDR3 nucleotides: TGTGCCAGCAGCTTAGACTTAGCGGGGGGGCCAGATACGCAGTATTTT. This codes for CASSLDLAGGPDTQYF.